The present T cell receptor beta chain was sequenced within a study of cytotoxic CD8 clonotypes in ibrutinib-treated CLL. Study findings and constraints: Samples were collected at differing times from sustained-remission and progressing patients.

Method: immunoSEQ multiplex PCR; TCRdb's copy keeps in-frame clones and lacks some. The repertoire includes approximately 280,000 clones, 70% to 80% of them detected once, and approximately 5.6% sits in the top ten. As to this clone: Its antigen is as yet unknown.

V lost 7 bases and J lost 4; bases outside the gene matches: 9. This CDR3 comprises 14 residues. Looked up from germline, CDR1 is LNHDA and CDR2 is SQIVND (reference sequence). The sample was PBMCs, taken at disease progression, from a patient treated with ibrutinib. The TCR originated in a human donor with chronic lymphocytic leukemia. The chain recombines TRBV19 with TRBJ1-2; 7 bases line up with TRBD1. CDR3 DNA sequence: TGTGCCAGTACGCGGGCAGGGGGTCTCTATGGCTACACCTTC. Amino acids: CASTRAGGLYGYTF.